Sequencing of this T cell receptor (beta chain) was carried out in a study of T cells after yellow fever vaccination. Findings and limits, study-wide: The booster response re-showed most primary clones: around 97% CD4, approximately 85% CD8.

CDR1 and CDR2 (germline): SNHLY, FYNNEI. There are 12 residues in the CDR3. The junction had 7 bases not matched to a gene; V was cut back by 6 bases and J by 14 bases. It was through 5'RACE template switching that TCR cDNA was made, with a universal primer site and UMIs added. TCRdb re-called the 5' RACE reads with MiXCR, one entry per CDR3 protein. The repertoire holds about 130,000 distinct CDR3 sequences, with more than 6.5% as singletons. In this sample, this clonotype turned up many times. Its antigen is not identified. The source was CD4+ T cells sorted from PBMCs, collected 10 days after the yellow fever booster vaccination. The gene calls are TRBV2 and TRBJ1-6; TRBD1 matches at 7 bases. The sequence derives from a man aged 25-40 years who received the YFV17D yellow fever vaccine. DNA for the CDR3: TGTGCCAGCAGCAGACAGGGTTTTTCCCTCCACTTT. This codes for CASSRQGFSLHF.